The 18 T cell receptor beta chains presented below share a single source sample, sequenced in a study of PD-1 blockade in mismatch repair-deficient tumors. Assay used: immunoSEQ multiplex PCR; TCRdb lists only in-frame clones, some missing. The sample has 30,000 to 45,000 clones; over 70% are singletons. Sequencing used PBMCs, obtained approximately 41 weeks after starting pembrolizumab. The receptor source for this set is an adult with mismatch repair-deficient cancer.

The J gene is TRBJ2-2, the V gene TRBV11-2; 8 positions agree with TRBD2. The CDR3 runs to 16 residues. The germline V gene has CDR1 SGHAT and CDR2 FQNNGV. V was clipped by 0 bases and J by 9 bases; unmatched bases: 9. CDR3 sequence: CASSLEAGGVRWELFF. For the CDR3, the DNA is TGTGCCAGCAGCTTAGAGGCGGGGGGTGTGCGCTGGGAGCTGTTTTTT.

The V gene is TRBV5-4, the J gene TRBJ2-1; 7 nucleotides line up with TRBD2. The V gene end was trimmed by 0 bases and the J gene end by 14 bases; junction bases not matched to a gene: 8. This CDR3 has 13 amino acids. Germline CDR1 and CDR2: SGHNT and YYREEE (reference sequence). CDR3 DNA: TGTGCCAGCAGCTTGGCCTATACGGGACTAAAGTTCTTC. Encoded protein: CASSLAYTGLKFF.

The chain employs TRBV19 and TRBJ2-1; 9 nucleotides agree with TRBD2. The CDR3 totals 15 residues. Per germline, CDR1 LNHDA and CDR2 SQIVND (reference sequence). V shed 3 bases, J shed 9 bases, and the junction held 9 bases outside the gene matches. Written as DNA, the CDR3 is TGTGCCAGTAGTATGGAGATTAGCGGGAGTAGTGAGCAGTTCTTC. Protein product: CASSMEISGSSEQFF.

This chain links TRBV9 with TRBJ1-4; D possibly corresponds to TRBD1 (5 bases). From germline, CDR1 is SGDLS and CDR2 YYNGEE. Trimming shortened V by 0 bases and J by 6 bases, and 15 bases separated the two germline ends. There are 16 residues in the CDR3. The chain's CDR3 is CASSVGPGTGYEKLFF. Here the CDR3 DNA reads TGTGCCAGCAGCGTAGGTCCGGGCACAGGATATGAAAAACTGTTTTTT.

V usage is TRBV6-5 and J usage is TRBJ1-1; D is undetermined. The CDR3 has 14 amino acids. V dropped 0 bases and J dropped 0 bases, with 5 bases sitting between them. Germline V gene data show CDR1 as MNHEY and CDR2 as SVGAGI. Here the CDR3 reads CASSYSPVNTEAFF. CDR3 nucleotides: TGTGCCAGCAGTTACTCCCCCGTGAACACTGAAGCTTTCTTT.

The genes are TRBV7-3 and TRBJ1-5; a possible D gene is TRBD1 (5 bases). The V and J ends lost 3 bases and 0 bases respectively, with 12 bases between them. Germline CDR1 and CDR2: SGHTA and FQGTGA. This CDR3 is built from 16 residues. CDR3 nucleotide sequence: TGTGCCAGCAGCTTTCCCCTGACAGCTAGCAATCAGCCCCAGCATTTT. Translation gives CASSFPLTASNQPQHF.

The chain employs TRBV18 and TRBJ1-1; D gene ambiguous. The germline gives CDR1 KGHSH, CDR2 LQKENI. Trimming took 2 bases from V and 1 from J, leaving 8 bases between them. The CDR3 spans 14 residues. CDR3 sequence (DNA): TGTGCCAGCTCACCAGGGAGGGCGAACACTGAAGCTTTCTTT. This gives the protein CASSPGRANTEAFF.

The V gene is TRBV29-1, the J gene TRBJ2-3; no definite D call. V lost 8 bases to trimming and J lost 4 bases, with 10 bases between them. CDR1 and CDR2 from the germline V gene are SQVTM and ANQGSEA. The CDR3 sequence is 11 residues long. The CDR3 coding sequence is TGCAGCCCGCGGAGTTCAGATACGCAGTATTTT. Residues: CSPRSSDTQYF.

The chain joins TRBV5-1 to TRBJ2-3, with TRBD1 matching 9 bases. Germline CDR1 is SGHRS and CDR2 is YFSETQ. The CDR3 consists of 15 residues. With V trimmed by 4 bases and J by 4 bases, 7 bases remained unmatched. The CDR3 nucleotides read TGCGCCAGCAGCCGGGACAGGGCTATGGCAGATACGCAGTATTTT. Residues: CASSRDRAMADTQYF.

V and J are TRBV28 and TRBJ2-4, with 9 bases fitting TRBD1. This CDR3 region has 15 residues. Germline CDR1 and CDR2: MDHEN and SYDVKM. V shed 3 bases, J shed 9 bases, and the junction held 9 bases outside the gene matches. This CDR3 is CASSFTGQGFGIQYF. DNA of the CDR3: TGTGCCAGCAGTTTTACGGGACAGGGATTCGGCATTCAGTACTTC.

The chain employs TRBV28 and TRBJ1-3; D unclear. There are 15 residues in the CDR3. Germline V gene data show CDR1 as MDHEN and CDR2 as SYDVKM. V was cut by 6 bases and J by 0 bases, with 12 bases left in between. The CDR3 sequence is CASSLLPSSGNTIYF. In DNA, the CDR3 is TGTGCCAGCAGCCTCTTACCGAGCTCTGGAAACACCATATATTTT.

As to this clone: Other DNA sequences in the same sample also yield this CDR3. The chain couples TRBV7-2 to TRBJ2-1; 12 positions match TRBD2. J lost 5 bases, V lost 3 bases, and 2 bases had no gene match. This CDR3 is built from 15 residues. CDR1 SGHTA and CDR2 FQGNSA come from the germline V gene. The CDR3, as DNA: TGTGCCAGCAGCTTCGGACTAGCGGGGAACAATGAGCAGTTCTTC. Its protein is CASSFGLAGNNEQFF.

The gene calls are TRBV5-1 and TRBJ1-1; 9 bases are a match to TRBD1. V dropped 2 bases and J dropped 1; count of bases not matched to a gene: 6. Germline V gives CDR1 SGHRS, CDR2 YFSETQ. The CDR3 consists of 16 residues. This chain's CDR3 is CASSFKPGQGNTEAFF. The CDR3 bases are TGCGCCAGCAGCTTTAAGCCGGGACAGGGGAACACTGAAGCTTTCTTT.

V and J are TRBV7-2 and TRBJ2-1; D may be TRBD2 (6 bases). This CDR3 comprises 13 residues. V lost 11 bases and J 1 base, leaving 12 bases between the germline ends. CDR1 is SGHTA, CDR2 FQGNSA, per germline. This CDR3 reads CAGRGLSYNEQFF. For the CDR3, the DNA is TGTGCCGGAAGGGGACTTTCCTACAATGAGCAGTTCTTC. Using reference TRBV7-2 and TRBJ2-1 for the parts outside the CDR3, the full variable domain is GAGVSQSPSNKVTEKGKDVELRCDPISGHTALYWYRQSLGQGLEFLIYFQGNSAPDKSGLPSDRFSAERTGGSVSTLTIQRTQQEDSAVYLCAGRGLSYNEQFFGPGTRLTVL.

The chain is built from TRBV11-3 and TRBJ2-3; D remains ambiguous. Germline assignment: CDR1 SGHNT and CDR2 YENEEA. The CDR3 is made up of 14 amino acids. Between the trimmed V and J ends, which lost 3 bases and 3 bases, there was a span of 10 bases. The CDR3 spells CASSLEFSTDTQYF. The CDR3 DNA follows: TGTGCCAGCAGCTTGGAGTTTTCAACAGATACGCAGTATTTT.

The chain links TRBV18 to TRBJ2-2, with 13 bases matching TRBD2. Germline assignment: CDR1 KGHSH and CDR2 LQKENI. Unmatched junction bases numbered 2, after V lost 1 base and J lost 3 bases. The CDR3 has 17 amino acids. CDR3 amino acids: CASSPRLAGGDTGELFF. CDR3 coding DNA: TGTGCCAGCTCACCACGACTAGCGGGAGGCGACACCGGGGAGCTGTTTTTT.

The chain combines TRBV6-6 with TRBJ2-3, with D possibly TRBD2 on 6 matching bases. Trimming cost V 7 bases and J 4 bases, with 18 bases left between them. Per the germline V gene, CDR1 is MNHNY and CDR2 is SVGAGI (reference sequence). The CDR3 contains 15 residues. CDR3 bases: TGTGCCAGCAACGTTCTAGGCGGGATGGCAGATACGCAGTATTTT. Amino acid sequence: CASNVLGGMADTQYF.

This clone was seen once. This sequence joins TRBV29-1 and TRBJ1-1, with D tentatively TRBD1 (5 bases). The CDR3 length is 14 residues. The V gene's germline CDR1 is SQVTM and CDR2 ANQGSEA. Trimming stripped 8 bases from V and 0 bases from J, with 16 bases between. The CDR3 spells CSTTRQTLNTEAFF. CDR3 DNA: TGCAGCACCACAAGACAGACTCTGAACACTGAAGCTTTCTTT. Using reference TRBV29-1 and TRBJ1-1 for the parts outside the CDR3, the full variable domain is SAVISQKPSRDICQRGTSLTIQCQVDSQVTMMFWYRQQPGQSLTLIATANQGSEATYESGFVIDKFPISRPNLTFSTLTVSNMSPEDSSIYLCSTTRQTLNTEAFFGQGTRLTVV.